This is a list of T cell receptor beta chains from one sample in a study of blood T cells in healthy people across ages. MiXCR was run by TCRdb on the 5' RACE reads, yielding one entry per CDR3 protein. This table has 1.5 million to 2 million distinct CDR3 sequences, around half appearing once. Sequenced material: blood. The receptors were sampled from a woman aged 40 to 50 in good health. The CDR3 runs from the conserved cysteine through the conserved F or W. D genes are given only for firm matches. Not every row has a clone size; where given, it reads once, few, many or a size class.

CASSPTQTNRQGSTTNEKLFF	TGTGCCAGCAGTCCGACACAGACAAATAGACAGGGGAGTACAACTAATGAAAAACTGTTTTTT	TRBV6-1	TRBJ1-4	NA	TRBD1
CASSIRRGVRDTQYF	TGCGCCAGCAGTATAAGGCGGGGGGTCAGAGATACGCAGTATTTT	TRBV4-1	TRBJ2-3	NA	TRBD2
CACGPSYEQYF	TGTGCCTGCGGGCCCTCCTACGAGCAGTACTTC	TRBV6-6	TRBJ2-7	NA	NA
CASRTGDDEQYF	TGTGCCAGCAGGACAGGGGACGACGAGCAGTACTTC	TRBV3-1	TRBJ2-7	NA	TRBD1
CASSPGRLNEKLFF	TGCGCCAGCAGCCCTGGACGGCTAAATGAAAAACTGTTTTTT	TRBV4-3	TRBJ1-4	few	NA
CASSDRPPYTEAFF	TGTGCCAGCAGTGACAGGCCACCTTACACTGAAGCTTTCTTT	TRBV12-3/TRBV12-4	TRBJ1-1	NA	NA
CASSLGGSTGADNSPLHF	TGTGCCAGCAGCTTAGGGGGATCAACAGGGGCCGATAATTCACCCCTCCACTTT	TRBV11-2	TRBJ1-6	NA	TRBD1
CASSPQSGRTYNEQFF	TGTGCCAGCAGCCCACAGTCGGGCCGAACCTACAATGAGCAGTTCTTC	TRBV7-2	TRBJ2-1	NA	NA
CASSEVLRLEQYF	TGTGCCAGCAGTGAAGTTCTTAGGCTCGAGCAGTACTTC	TRBV6-1	TRBJ2-7	NA	NA
CASSQAQGAGDYEQYF	TGTGCCAGCAGCCAAGCTCAGGGGGCAGGTGATTACGAGCAGTACTTC	TRBV6-1	TRBJ2-7	NA	TRBD1
CASSKLLSKVTQYF	TGTGCCAGCAGCAAACTCTTGTCCAAAGTTACGCAGTATTTT	TRBV21-1	TRBJ2-3	NA	NA
CSVETDRGNTEAFF	TGCAGCGTTGAGACAGACAGGGGGAACACTGAAGCTTTCTTT	TRBV29-1	TRBJ1-1	NA	TRBD1
CASSPPTLGQLYGYTF	TGTGCCAGCTCACCACCGACCCTGGGACAGCTCTATGGCTACACCTTC	TRBV18	TRBJ1-2	NA	TRBD1
CASSFRGRDRDEQYF	NA	TRBV7-9	TRBJ2-7	NA	NA
CASSLGFSREQYF	TGTGCCAGCAGCTTAGGATTTAGTCGCGAGCAGTACTTC	TRBV11-2	TRBJ2-7	few	NA
CASSEGLQGHGYTF	TGTGCCAGCAGTGAAGGGTTACAGGGTCATGGCTACACCTTC	TRBV25-1	TRBJ1-2	NA	NA
CASVEGGLSGNTIYF	TGTGCCAGCGTAGAAGGAGGGCTGTCTGGAAACACCATATATTTT	TRBV6-5	TRBJ1-3	once	NA
CASSFESGVREQFF	TGTGCCAGCAGCTTCGAATCAGGGGTTCGTGAGCAGTTCTTC	TRBV11-2	TRBJ2-1	NA	NA